One sample yielded the 4 T cell receptor beta chains listed below, sequenced in a study of metastatic and nonmetastatic thyroid tumors. All patients reached thyroid surgery having received no treatment beforehand. TCRdb re-called the PCR reads with MiXCR. This sample has about 38,000 clones, with roughly 28% found just once. Sequencing was done on a sample of blood. Receptors were obtained from a male donor with papillary thyroid cancer or a benign thyroid nodule (not recorded which). Some clones in this sample may be carry-over from other donors' samples.

This clone was counted at least ten times. CDR3 loop: CAISESGTGNTEAFF. In DNA, the CDR3 is TGTGCCATCAGTGAGTCGGGGACAGGGAACACTGAAGCTTTCTTT. This chain uses TRBV10-3 with TRBJ1-1; 8 nucleotides line up with TRBD1. V lost 0 bases and J lost 1; bases outside the gene matches: 1. Germline CDR1 and CDR2: ENHRY and SYGVKD. CDR3 length: 15 residues.

Relative to its sample, this clone is large. The rearrangement uses TRBV6-1 and TRBJ1-1, with TRBD1 as a possible D gene (5 bases). Looked up from germline, CDR1 is MNHNS and CDR2 is SASEGT. The CDR3 runs 13 residues. V was shortened by 9 bases and J by 7 bases, with 18 bases between the two germline ends. The chain's CDR3 is CASPPRDEGEAFF. In DNA, the CDR3 is TGTGCCAGTCCCCCCCGGGACGAAGGTGAAGCTTTCTTT.

This clone has a handful of counts. The V gene is TRBV28, the J gene TRBJ1-5; no clear D gene. Germline V gene lookup returns CDR1 MDHEN and CDR2 SYDVKM. Trimming took off 3 bases at V and 4 bases at J, with 7 bases between the two ends. The CDR3 runs to 13 residues. CDR3 nucleotide sequence: TGTGCCAGCAGTTTCGGAGGGAATCAGCCCCAGCATTTT. Translated: CASSFGGNQPQHF.

In its sample, this clone is medium-sized (0.01 to 0.1%). The chain is built from TRBV19 and TRBJ1-2, with 7 bases that match TRBD1. CDR1 and CDR2 from the germline V gene are LNHDA and SQIVND (reference sequence). The V gene end was trimmed by 7 bases and the J gene end by 4 bases; junction bases not matched to a gene: 6. This CDR3 has 13 residues. This CDR3 is CASNKGQLYGYTF. CDR3 DNA: TGTGCCAGTAACAAGGGACAGCTCTATGGCTACACCTTC.